This TCR beta chain is drawn from a study of CD8 T cells in Susac syndrome. With random hexamers, reverse transcription was performed on roughly 0.5 to 1 ug of RNA. By means of immunoSEQ multiplex PCR, TCR beta CDR3 spanning 54 Vbeta and 13 Jbeta underwent amplification. Each CDR3 protein is one row after TCRdb ran MiXCR on the immunoSEQ multiplex PCR reads. Seen here are about 140,000 distinct CDR3 sequences, 95% observed once, and the top ten hold about 0.14%. This CDR3 has 12 amino acids. The chain has TRBV21-1 and TRBJ1-2; the D call in the table, TRBD1, was not verified against the DNA. TRBV21-1 is classified as a pseudogene. This TCR came from a human donor with Susac syndrome. What was sequenced was CD4+ T cells from PBMCs. The CDR3 protein is CARTRYGGGYTF. The CDR3 nucleotides read TGTGCCAGAACGCGATACGGGGGCGGCTACACCTTC.